This TCR beta chain was recorded in a study of early T cells in non-severe SARS-CoV-2 infection (dated by TCRdb to about 2021). Regarding the research as a whole: Because TCR sequencing relied on bulk RNA taken from unsorted whole blood, pairing of alpha and beta chains was not possible. What the work shows at the level of the full study, not this receptor alone: VDJdb matching was skewed toward anti-spike CD8 responses, so virus-specific expansions were likely underestimated and private and CD4 specificities were missed.

As for this clonotype: No cognate antigen has been identified for it. Base quality data are lacking; no much larger clone is found one base away.

The CDR3, from cysteine to phenylalanine, totals 16 residues. This entry keeps only the CDR3 DNA: 48 bases, framed from base 1. Trimmed from V: 5 bases; trimmed from J: 3 bases; junction bases lacking a gene match: 10. The germline V gene supplies CDR1 SGHRS and CDR2 YFSETQ. Libraries were built with 5' RACE. TCRdb names NextSeq 500 as the instrument used. Unique molecular identifiers were attached to individual cDNA molecules in the TCR library protocol so that sequencing error and PCR bias could be corrected. TCR alpha and beta chains were both sequenced, and the abundances of alpha and beta sequences in each sample were closely correlated with each other. Concerning the study's data processing: Decombinator V4 was used to perform V gene, J gene and CDR3 annotation of TCR sequences. Expanded TCRs were defined as changing significantly between any two time points under a Poisson model with p below 0.0001. TCR abundances were normalised to the total number of TCRs sequenced per sample and were expressed as counts per million. MAIT TCRs were defined by TRAV1-2 paired with TRAJ12, TRAJ20 or TRAJ33, and iNKT TCRs by TRAV10 paired with TRAJ18. VDJdb, accessed on 1 November 2021, was searched for TCRs annotated for CMV, EBV and SARS-CoV-2, and TCRs annotated for more than one antigen were excluded. Using fastp trimming at Q25 and MiXCR clonotype assembly, TCRdb reanalyzed the public sequencing data and kept in-frame beta chains. A single entry per CDR3 protein holds the most common genes and DNA from its merged rows. TCRdb, not the original authors, processed these V and J calls. The sample table lists around 70,000 distinct CDR3 sequences, 9% to 15% of them with a count of one. Together, the top ten hold around 3.8% of the sample.

Set within a cohort of healthcare workers in London, UK, this nested case-control study involved weekly PCR testing of nasopharyngeal swabs along with blood sampling. Healthcare workers were recruited during the week of the UK lockdown, between 23 and 31 March 2020, and followed weekly for up to roughly 16 weeks. This clonotype was obtained from an adult who was a healthcare worker with PCR-confirmed SARS-CoV-2 infection or an uninfected control (not recorded which). This chain joins TRBV5-1 to TRBJ2-3, and 9 bases in between align with TRBD2. Sequenced input: whole blood. CDR3 loop: CASSSGSMSRTDTQYF. The nucleotide sequence is given as TGCGCCAGCAGTAGCGGGAGCATGTCAAGGACAGATACGCAGTATTTT.